The 22 T cell receptor beta chains below come from one sample, sequenced in a study of T cells in Graves' hyperthyroidism and ophthalmopathy. Template material for amplifying TCR beta CDR3 regions consisted of RNA transcripts. Primed by the HTBI set, a first-round RT-PCR was run on the TCR CDR3. Using its own MiXCR run on the multiplex PCR reads, TCRdb lists one record per CDR3 protein. The sample has about 400,000 distinct CDR3 sequences, about 15% seen once. Sequenced sample: blood. Receptors originate from a woman younger than 45 with Graves' hyperthyroidism.

The V and J genes are TRBV9 and TRBJ2-5; 8 bases map to TRBD2. V lost 3 bases to trimming and J lost 3 bases; unmatched junction nucleotides: 7. The CDR3 runs to 15 residues. CDR1 is SGDLS and CDR2 is YYNGEE in the germline V gene. The CDR3 region has the DNA TGTGCCAGCAGCGATCGGGGACTAGGGAAAGAGACCCAGTACTTC. Translated: CASSDRGLGKETQYF.

This clonotype came up many times. The V and J genes are TRBV11-2 and TRBJ2-5; no firm D call. V gave up 0 bases and J gave up 9 bases, with 17 bases separating them. The CDR3 has 15 amino acids. Germline V CDR1 and CDR2: SGHAT, FQNNGV. The CDR3 loop reads CASSLEGSLGGPQYF. The CDR3, as DNA: TGTGCCAGCAGCTTAGAAGGGTCCCTCGGTGGACCCCAGTACTTC.

This clonotype was seen only a few times. The chain couples TRBV29-1 to TRBJ2-4; D is perhaps TRBD1 or TRBD2 (5 bases each). Germline CDR1 and CDR2: SQVTM and ANQGSEA. V gave up 4 bases and J gave up 6 bases, with 16 bases separating them. The CDR3 is 14 residues long. CDR3 in DNA: TGCAGCGTTGTAATCTCATCGAGGGGAAACATTCAGTACTTC. Protein: CSVVISSRGNIQYF.

This clonotype was found many times. The V and J genes are TRBV6-1 and TRBJ2-6; 9 nucleotides line up with TRBD2. The V and J ends lost 3 bases and 4 bases, in that order; junction bases with no gene match: 10. From germline, CDR1 is MNHNS and CDR2 SASEGT. The CDR3 totals 18 residues. The CDR3 reads CASSDRPGLATGANVLTF. The CDR3 DNA reads as TGTGCCAGCAGTGACCGACCGGGACTAGCAACCGGGGCCAACGTCCTGACTTTC.

This clonotype has just a few counts. The chain carries TRBV7-3 and TRBJ2-3; 12 bases match TRBD2. Germline V gene data show CDR1 as SGHTA and CDR2 as FQGTGA. The CDR3 length is 17 residues. The V segment lost 3 bases and the J segment 4 bases; nucleotides outside the gene matches: 8. Here the CDR3 reads CASSFTGTSGFSDTQYF. CDR3 coding DNA: TGTGCCAGCAGCTTCACTGGGACTAGCGGGTTTTCAGATACGCAGTATTTT.

There are a few counts of this clonotype. A single base is all that separates this from a far larger clone, so a read error is likely. V gene TRBV27 combines with J gene TRBJ2-3; D not certain. V lost 6 bases, J lost 2 bases, and 3 bases lay in between. The V gene's germline CDR1 is MNHEY and CDR2 SMNVEV (reference sequence). The CDR3 is made up of 11 amino acids. The CDR3, as DNA: TGTGCCAGCAGATTCACAGATACGCAGTATTTT. This encodes CASRFTDTQYF.

In its sample, this clonotype was seen many times. The J gene is TRBJ2-1, the V gene TRBV7-2; 11 positions match TRBD2. CDR3 length: 13 amino acids. The V gene end was trimmed by 8 bases and the J gene end by 7 bases; junction bases not matched to a gene: 4. Germline values: CDR1 SGHTA, CDR2 FQGNSA. This chain's CDR3 is CASGTSGWNEQFF. The CDR3 DNA sequence: TGTGCCAGCGGGACTAGCGGTTGGAATGAGCAGTTCTTC.

The V and J genes are TRBV4-1 and TRBJ2-2; 14 bases align to TRBD2. The CDR3 runs to 17 residues. The germline gives CDR1 MGHRA, CDR2 YSYEKL. V lost 2 bases and J lost 4; bases outside the gene matches: 3. CDR3 sequence reads: CASSQSGLAGGTGELFF. The CDR3 bases are TGCGCCAGCAGCCAAAGCGGACTAGCGGGGGGCACCGGGGAGCTGTTTTTT.

This clonotype has at least ten counts. The chain recombines TRBV7-8 with TRBJ1-6; 7 bases align to TRBD1. After removal of 5 bases from V and 5 bases from J, the junction contained 15 bases not matched to a gene. The germline CDR1 and CDR2 sequences are SGHVS and FQNEAQ. The CDR3 sequence is 18 residues long. CDR3 bases: TGTGCCAGCAGCCGCCAGCCGGCTGCGGGACAGAATAATTCACCCCTCCACTTT. Protein sequence: CASSRQPAAGQNNSPLHF.

V gene TRBV11-2 combines with J gene TRBJ1-1; 11 positions agree with TRBD1. The CDR3 has 17 amino acids. Per germline, CDR1 SGHAT and CDR2 FQNNGV. The trim removed 3 bases at V and 4 bases at J, leaving 10 bases unmatched. The CDR3 region has the DNA TGTGCCAGCAGCTTTACGGACAGGGGGCCGGGAAGCACTGAAGCTTTCTTT. Its protein product is CASSFTDRGPGSTEAFF.

In this sample, this clonotype turned up a few times. V is TRBV7-2 and J is TRBJ2-3; D is unresolved. V was pared by 5 bases and J by 0 bases, with 21 bases between. Germline V gene lookup returns CDR1 SGHTA and CDR2 FQGNSA. The CDR3 sequence is 18 residues long. The CDR3 DNA reads as TGTGCCAGCAGCCCCAACCCCCCCCAGGCTACTAGCACAGATACGCAGTATTTT. This codes for CASSPNPPQATSTDTQYF.

This sequence joins TRBV4-1 and TRBJ2-7; D assignment may be TRBD1 or TRBD2 (6 bases each). V lost 6 bases and J 6 bases, leaving 21 bases between the germline ends. This CDR3 is built from 15 residues. Germline V lookup: CDR1 MGHRA, CDR2 YSYEKL. The CDR3: CASRSRPGGDPEQYF. The CDR3 coding sequence is TGCGCCAGCAGGTCAAGGCCCGGGGGCGACCCCGAGCAGTACTTC.

V and J are TRBV7-2 and TRBJ2-5; D is undetermined. Germline CDR1 and CDR2: SGHTA and FQGNSA. This CDR3 comprises 14 residues. Trimming pared 0 bases from V and 5 bases from J, leaving 10 bases between. CDR3 nucleotides: TGTGCCAGCAGCTTAGCGAATCTCAGGGAGACCCAGTACTTC. Amino acid sequence: CASSLANLRETQYF. The full variable domain, with the rest looked up from reference TRBV7-2 and TRBJ2-5, is GAGVSQSPSNKVTEKGKDVELRCDPISGHTALYWYRQSLGQGLEFLIYFQGNSAPDKSGLPSDRFSAERTGGSVSTLTIQRTQQEDSAVYLCASSLANLRETQYFGPGTRLLVL.

This clonotype was seen ten or more times. V and J are TRBV5-6 and TRBJ2-7, with 7 bases identical to TRBD1. The length of the CDR3 is 15 residues. Germline CDR1 is SGHDT and CDR2 is YYEEEE. Germline trimming cut 9 bases from V and 1 base from J; bases unmatched to any gene: 13. CDR3 nucleotide sequence: TGTGCCACCCGGAGTGGAAACAGGGGTTCCTACGAGCAGTACTTC. Translation: CATRSGNRGSYEQYF.

The V gene is TRBV9, the J gene TRBJ2-1; 10 nucleotides align to TRBD2. Germline CDR1 reads SGDLS; CDR2 reads YYNGEE. V lost 3 bases and J lost 6; bases outside the gene matches: 6. The CDR3 runs to 15 residues. The CDR3 region has the DNA TGTGCCAGCAGCGAGCGGGAGGGTGGGGTCAATGAGCAGTTCTTC. It codes for CASSEREGGVNEQFF.

This clonotype has a count of ten or more. J is TRBJ2-3 and V is TRBV7-3, with TRBD2 matching 7 bases. The germline V gene encodes CDR1 SGHTA and CDR2 FQGTGA. The CDR3 covers 14 residues. J lost 1 base, V lost 2 bases, and 0 bases had no gene match. The CDR3 here is CASSLLAGTDTQYF. DNA for the CDR3: TGTGCCAGCAGCTTACTAGCGGGCACAGATACGCAGTATTTT.

This clonotype was counted ten times or more. The chain couples TRBV30 to TRBJ2-7; 7 nucleotides align to TRBD2. The CDR3 runs to 14 residues. CDR1 and CDR2 from the germline V gene are GTSNPN and SVGIG (reference sequence). The V gene end was trimmed by 0 bases and the J gene end by 0 bases; junction bases not matched to a gene: 2. CDR3 nucleotides: TGTGCCTGGAGTGTAGAGCGGGGCTCCTACGAGCAGTACTTC. Amino acid sequence: CAWSVERGSYEQYF.

This clonotype occurred many times. The V and J genes are TRBV28 and TRBJ2-6, with D possibly TRBD1 on 7 matching bases. The CDR3 runs 16 residues. The V end was cut by 5 bases, the J end by 4 bases, with 15 bases between. Germline assignment: CDR1 MDHEN and CDR2 SYDVKM. The CDR3 sequence: CASSLGGGKGANVLTF. The DNA of the CDR3 is TGTGCCAGCAGTCTAGGAGGGGGCAAAGGGGCCAACGTCCTGACTTTC.

This clonotype came up many times. V gene TRBV10-3 combines with J gene TRBJ2-1; TRBD2 aligns across 10 bases. Germline CDR1 is ENHRY and CDR2 is SYGVKD. This CDR3 has 14 residues. V gave up 6 bases and J gave up 5 bases; unmatched junction bases: 4. The CDR3 is CAISGLAANNEQFF. In DNA form, the CDR3 reads TGTGCCATCAGCGGACTAGCGGCCAACAATGAGCAGTTCTTC.

This clonotype was seen only a few times. V gene TRBV7-2 combines with J gene TRBJ2-7; TRBD2 might be the D (5 bases). The ends were cut back, 4 bases at V and 3 bases at J, with 16 bases in the middle. Germline CDR1 SGHTA, CDR2 FQGNSA. The CDR3 length is 15 residues. The CDR3 bases are TGTGCCAGCAGCTCCCCCGGGCGGGCGAACTACGAGCAGTACTTC. It encodes CASSSPGRANYEQYF.

Ten or more counts support this clonotype. This chain uses TRBV13 with TRBJ2-7; D possibly uses TRBD1 or TRBD2 (5 bases each). V lost 1 base to trimming and J lost 5 bases, with 15 bases between them. CDR3 length: 15 residues. Germline V gene data show CDR1 as PRHDT and CDR2 as FYEKMQ (reference sequence). Here the CDR3 DNA reads TGTGCCAGCAGCTTAGACCGGGACGGCACAGACGAGCAGTACTTC. Translating it yields CASSLDRDGTDEQYF.

This clonotype showed up many times. The chain carries TRBV30 and TRBJ1-3; 7 bases agree with TRBD1. From germline, CDR1 is GTSNPN and CDR2 SVGIG (reference sequence). The CDR3 length is 15 residues. The V and J ends lost 0 bases and 7 bases, in that order; junction bases with no gene match: 9. The CDR3 DNA sequence: TGTGCCTGGAGTGTTGGAGGGGGCCGAAGGAACACCATATATTTT. As protein: CAWSVGGGRRNTIYF.